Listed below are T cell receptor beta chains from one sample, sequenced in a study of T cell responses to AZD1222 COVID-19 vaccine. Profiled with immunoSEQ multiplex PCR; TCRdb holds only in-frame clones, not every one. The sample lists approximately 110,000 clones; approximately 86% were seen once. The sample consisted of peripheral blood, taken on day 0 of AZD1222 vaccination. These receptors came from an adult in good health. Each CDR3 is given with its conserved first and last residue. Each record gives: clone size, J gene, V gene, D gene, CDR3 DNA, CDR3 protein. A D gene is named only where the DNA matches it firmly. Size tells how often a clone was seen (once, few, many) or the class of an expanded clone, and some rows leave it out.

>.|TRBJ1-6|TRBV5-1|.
TGCGCCAGCAGCGAGGGACGAAATAATTCACCCCTCCACTTT
CASSEGRNNSPLHF
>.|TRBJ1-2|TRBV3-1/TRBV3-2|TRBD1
TGTGCCAGCAGCCAAGACGACAGGGCTAACTATGGCTACACCTTC
CASSQDDRANYGYTF
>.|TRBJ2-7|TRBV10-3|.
TGTGCCATCAGACCACAGGGCGCACGTGTTGGTGAGCAGTACTTC
CAIRPQGARVGEQYF
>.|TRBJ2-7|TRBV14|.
TGTGCCAGCAGCCTAACTAGATTCGAGCAGTACTTC
CASSLTRFEQYF
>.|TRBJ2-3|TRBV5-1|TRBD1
TGCGCCAGCAGGGTCGGGACAGGGGCAGATACGCAGTATTTT
CASRVGTGADTQYF
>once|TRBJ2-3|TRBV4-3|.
TGCGCCAGCAGCCAAGCGTCCGGGGCCGGAGATACGCAGTATTTT
CASSQASGAGDTQYF
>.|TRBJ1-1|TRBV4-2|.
TGTGCCAGCAGCCAGGGGACTGAAGCTTTCTTT
CASSQGTEAFF
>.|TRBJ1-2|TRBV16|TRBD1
TGTGCCAGCAGCCGGATTTTGGGGCAGGGGGATGGCTACACCTTC
CASSRILGQGDGYTF
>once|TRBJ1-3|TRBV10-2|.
TGCGCCAGCAGTGAATACGGAAGGGGAAACACCATATATTTT
CASSEYGRGNTIYF
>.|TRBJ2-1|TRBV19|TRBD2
TGTGCCAGTAGTATTTCGGGGGGGCAATACAATGAGCAGTTCTTC
CASSISGGQYNEQFF
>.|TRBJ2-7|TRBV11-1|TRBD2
TGTGCCAGCGCCCCCGGGACTAGCGGTAGCGAGCAGTACTTC
CASAPGTSGSEQYF
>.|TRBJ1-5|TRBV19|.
TGTGCCAGTAGTATAGATCCAGAACCCCAGCATTTT
CASSIDPEPQHF
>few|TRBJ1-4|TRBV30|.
TGTGCCTGGAGATCTCAGAGGCCGGTTAGTGAAAAACTGTTTTTT
CAWRSQRPVSEKLFF
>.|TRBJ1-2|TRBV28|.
TGTGCCACCAGTGTCGGGGGGTATCGCTATGGCTACACCTTC
CATSVGGYRYGYTF
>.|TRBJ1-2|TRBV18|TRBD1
TGTGCCAGCTCCCAAGGACAGGGGATTAACTATGGCTACACCTTC
CASSQGQGINYGYTF
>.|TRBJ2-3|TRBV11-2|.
TGTGCCAGCTCCCACTTACAACGAACCCGCACAGATACGCAGTATTTT
CASSHLQRTRTDTQYF
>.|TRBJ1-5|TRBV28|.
TGTGCCAGCAGTTCGGTCAATCAGCCCCAGCATTTT
CASSSVNQPQHF
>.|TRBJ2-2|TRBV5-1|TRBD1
TGCGCCAGCAGCTTGGCCCCAGGGGGGAACACCGGGGAGCTGTTTTTT
CASSLAPGGNTGELFF
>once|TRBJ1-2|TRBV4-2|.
TGTGCCAGCAGCCAAAGGGACGACGGCCTCTTTGGCTACACCTTC
CASSQRDDGLFGYTF
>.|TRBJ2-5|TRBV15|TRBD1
TGTGCCACCAGCCGTACGGACAGGGGTGAAGAGACCCAGTACTTC
CATSRTDRGEETQYF
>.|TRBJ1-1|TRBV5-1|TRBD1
TGCGCCAGCAGCTTTGGCCCCGACAGGGGGCAAGGGAACACTGAAGCTTTCTTT
CASSFGPDRGQGNTEAFF
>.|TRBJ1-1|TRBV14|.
TGTGCCAGCAGCCAAGATCCAGGGAGGTCTGAAGCTTTCTTT
CASSQDPGRSEAFF
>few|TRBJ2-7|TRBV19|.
TGTGCCAGTTCTTCCCGGGGAGTCGAGCAGTACTTC
CASSSRGVEQYF
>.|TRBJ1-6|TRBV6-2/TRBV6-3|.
TGTGCCAGCAGCCAGCCCGATTCACGTCGGCCCCTCCACTTT
CASSQPDSRRPLHF
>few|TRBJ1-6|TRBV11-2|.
TGTGCCAGCAGCCCTGGGGGGACCTCCTATAATTCACCCCTCCACTTT
CASSPGGTSYNSPLHF
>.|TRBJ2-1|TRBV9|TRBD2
TGTGCCAGCAGCCCCAGCGGGGGGGCTTACAATGAGCAGTTCTTC
CASSPSGGAYNEQFF
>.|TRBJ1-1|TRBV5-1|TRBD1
TGCGCCAGCAGCCCACCCGGGACAGGGGGCACTGAAGCTTTCTTT
CASSPPGTGGTEAFF
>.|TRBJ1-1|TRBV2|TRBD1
TGTGCCAGCAGTGCCGAGGGGGCAGGCACTGAAGCTTTCTTT
CASSAEGAGTEAFF
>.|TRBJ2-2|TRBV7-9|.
TGTGCCAGCAGCTTCCCTCTCCTCACCGGGGAGCTGTTTTTT
CASSFPLLTGELFF